This TCR beta chain was retrieved from a study of OX40 agonist ivuxolimab in advanced cancers. With regard to this clone: Its target is not known.

Sequenced by immunoSEQ multiplex PCR; TCRdb stores in-frame clones only, minus some. Here the sample spans about 62,000 clones, 79% being singletons. Study-wide points: Clonal expansion was seen in CD4+ and CD8+ blood T cells by week 6 at 0.1 to 3.0 mg/kg. Expanded clones were, on average, more numerous in CD8+ T cells than in CD4+.

Germline assignment: CDR1 SGHTA and CDR2 FQGNSA. This CDR3 has 13 residues. Between the trimmed V and J ends, which lost 3 bases and 7 bases, there was a span of 13 bases. This clonotype was obtained from an adult with an advanced solid tumor such as melanoma, head and neck, liver or kidney cancer. The sample was CD4+ or CD8+ T cells sorted from blood, taken in a trial of the OX40 agonist ivuxolimab. The V and J genes are TRBV7-2 and TRBJ2-7, with a tentative D call TRBD2 (6 bases). The CDR3 DNA is TGTGCCAGCAGCTTCGAAGGGGCGGGGGAGCAGTACTTC. It is translated as CASSFEGAGEQYF.